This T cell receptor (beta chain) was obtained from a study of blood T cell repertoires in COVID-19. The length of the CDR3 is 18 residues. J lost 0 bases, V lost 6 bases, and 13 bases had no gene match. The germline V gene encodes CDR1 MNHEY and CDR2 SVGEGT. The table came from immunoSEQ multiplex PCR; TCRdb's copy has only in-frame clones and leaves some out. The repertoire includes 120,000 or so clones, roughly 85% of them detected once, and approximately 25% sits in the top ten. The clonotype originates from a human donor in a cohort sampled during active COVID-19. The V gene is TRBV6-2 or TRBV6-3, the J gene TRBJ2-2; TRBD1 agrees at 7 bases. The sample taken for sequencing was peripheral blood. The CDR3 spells CASSSQTGRPPNTGELFF. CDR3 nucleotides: TGTGCCAGCAGCTCCCAGACAGGGCGTCCCCCGAACACCGGGGAGCTGTTTTTT.